The source of this T cell receptor (beta chain) is a study of cytomegalovirus exposure and HLA in healthy donors. Concerning this clone: Its antigen is unidentified.

The CDR3 loop spans 14 amino acids. Germline V gene sequence: CDR1 MNHEY, CDR2 SVGAGI. Trimming removed 5 bases at V and 6 bases at J, with 14 bases between. The study's findings and limits: As a later analysis revealed, most CMV-associated TCR beta chains appeared HLA-restricted. When analyzed later, the rates of TCR association showed variation by HLA locus, with DRB1 the most and HLA-C the fewest. As was reported, the classifier diagnosed cytomegalovirus status with high specificity and sensitivity. In an earlier analysis, in fewer than 700 donors, most V segments appeared productive either ~90% or ~30% of the time.

The PCR contained 60 Vbeta and 13 Jbeta primers. Sequencing was performed with immunoSEQ multiplex PCR; in TCRdb, only in-frame clones are kept and a portion is missing. The table includes some 100,000 clones, more than 75% detected once. This rearrangement joins TRBV6-5 to TRBJ2-1, with TRBD1 as a possible D gene (6 bases). The sequence came from a woman aged 45-65 years in good health and CMV-seropositive. Source material: PBMCs. The CDR3, as DNA: TGTGCCAGCAGTGCTACGGGACACCGCAATGAGCAGTTCTTC. Translated: CASSATGHRNEQFF.